Included here is one T cell receptor (beta chain) sequence, with context. What antigen it recognizes has not been identified. The record has no base qualities; no much larger clone is one base away. This entry is derived from a study of blood T cells in healthy people across ages (dated by TCRdb to the mid-2010s). Concerning the study at large: In model experiments, template switching captured roughly one uniquely barcoded TCR beta cDNA molecule for every two T cells. To track age-related changes in TCR beta repertoire diversity, the study relied on deep sequencing normalized with unique cDNA molecular identifiers. Donors were grouped into four age groups: young (average approximately 15 years), middle-aged (under 40), aged (about 60) and long-lived (about 82). To avoid experimental bias, donors of different ages were randomly spread across the sequencing lanes. Two additional independent replicas of 1 million unique cDNA reads from the same blood draw were analyzed for two donors (one aged 18 to 30 and one aged 80 or older).

Library construction relied on 5' RACE. The listed sequencing device is Illumina HiSeq 2500. A second PCR of roughly 7 to 12 cycles was performed with a sample-barcoded 5' primer and a J-beta primer mix. Each TCR beta cDNA molecule received a unique molecular identifier from a template-switch 5' adaptor carrying 12 random nucleotides. Each sample yielded at least 2.5 million CDR3-containing paired-end reads. First-strand cDNA synthesis was performed from all RNA using the Mint cDNA synthesis kit, with priming by a TRBC-specific oligonucleotide. Following uracil-DNA glycosylase treatment, all cDNA underwent a first 18-cycle PCR with the universal primers M1SS and BC2_uni_R. The authors' analysis ran thus. For normalization, 1 million high-quality reads were randomly selected from each sample, with every read carrying a distinct molecular identifier. Instead of being binned into consensus sequences, reads with shared molecular identifiers were discarded. MiTCR, set to a Q25 quality threshold and the strictest error-elimination algorithm, was used for CDR3 identification, clonotype clustering and error correction. A nonparametric unseen species model with Euler transformation was used to estimate a lower bound on total TCR beta diversity. In TCRdb, the public reads were trimmed at Q25 with fastp and aligned with MiXCR, with productive beta chains retained. Under each unique CDR3 protein, matching rows form one entry showing the most common genes and DNA. Clone size and V and J calls follow TCRdb, not the original study. Counted in this sample were 780,000 or so distinct CDR3 sequences; about 61% of them appeared once. Under 30% of the sample comes from the top ten.

Results and caveats for the whole study, not just this receptor: Because donor CMV infection status was unknown, age-related changes in expanded clonotypes were potentially confounded. Compared with the aged group, more naive CD4+ T cells, fewer expanded clones and increased TCR diversity were shown by the long-lived group, suggesting age selection. As age increased, observed TCR beta diversity per million T cells dropped in a roughly linear way, and a significant reduction was already evident by age 40. There was a strong correlation between observed TCR beta diversity and the percentage of naive T cells measured by flow cytometry. Since profiling was done on bulk unsorted PBMCs, naive and antigen-experienced compartments could not be conclusively compared. Estimates of total diversity based on one million sequenced T cells were considered lower bounds and underestimates.

The donors were roughly 40 Caucasian individuals from Russia, aged 6 to 90 years, who were systemically healthy. Ten milliliters of peripheral blood were drawn from each donor into EDTA-treated Vacutainer tubes. Ficoll-Paque density-gradient centrifugation was used to isolate PBMCs, with at least 6 million obtained per sample. Total RNA, at least 6 micrograms per sample, was extracted from PBMCs with Trizol reagent. For every donor, an aliquot of PBMCs went through flow cytometry to measure the percentages of naive CD45RAhigh/CD27high T cells. At the junction V is shortened by 0 bases and J by 4 bases; bases outside the gene matches: 5. Inclusive of the bounding cysteine and phenylalanine, the CDR3 is 16 residues long. Left in the record is the CDR3 DNA by itself, 48 bases read in frame from the first base. CDR1 and CDR2 (LGHNA, YNFKEQ) derive from the germline V gene.

Sequenced: blood. The rearrangement combines TRBV4-2 with TRBJ2-3, with 9 junctional bases fitting TRBD1. The TCR originated in a man between 40 and 49 years old in good health. The nucleotide sequence is TGTGCCAGCAGCCAAGAGGTAACAGGGGGCGCAGATACGCAGTATTTT. Translated, this gives CASSQEVTGGADTQYF.